This entry lists 6 T cell receptor beta chains sequenced from one sample in a study of identical twins. TCRdb re-called the 5' RACE reads with MiXCR, one entry per CDR3 protein. The sample carries over 200,000 distinct CDR3 sequences, around 10% recorded once. Input material: memory (CD45RO+) T cells sorted from blood. The origin of the receptors is a woman aged 18-29 years in good health.

This clonotype has more than one count but fewer than ten. The gene calls are TRBV20-1 and TRBJ1-1, with 7 bases identical to TRBD1. Trimming at V came to 4 bases and at J to 0 bases, leaving 5 bases not matched to a gene. The CDR3 totals 14 residues. Germline CDR1 and CDR2: DFQATT and SNEGSKA (reference sequence). The CDR3 reads CSAIRDRMNTEAFF. The CDR3 DNA sequence: TGCAGTGCTATTCGGGACAGAATGAACACTGAAGCTTTCTTT.

This clonotype was counted ten times or more. The chain combines TRBV10-3 with TRBJ2-3; the D gene is possibly TRBD1 (6 bases). This CDR3 region has 13 residues. CDR1 ENHRY and CDR2 SYGVKD come from the germline V gene. The V gene lost 4 bases and the J gene lost 1 base, with 6 bases spanning the gap. The CDR3 sequence is CAISAGGTDTQYF. For the CDR3, the DNA is TGTGCCATCAGTGCAGGGGGCACAGATACGCAGTATTTT.

Only a few counts were recorded for this clonotype. V and J are TRBV28 and TRBJ2-7; D is ambiguous. This CDR3 contains 13 residues. Looked up from germline, CDR1 is MDHEN and CDR2 is SYDVKM. V was shortened by 2 bases and J by 5 bases, with 10 bases between the two germline ends. In DNA form, the CDR3 reads TGTGCCAGCAGTTTACTTCCTAGACACGAGCAGTACTTC. Protein sequence: CASSLLPRHEQYF.

The V gene is TRBV7-9, the J gene TRBJ2-5; the D gene is possibly TRBD2 (6 bases). The germline CDR1 and CDR2 sequences are SEHNR and FQNEAQ (reference sequence). The CDR3 length is 15 residues. Trimming took 5 bases from V and 2 from J, leaving 15 bases between them. The CDR3 loop reads CASSLGGLAQETQYF. The CDR3 DNA follows: TGTGCCAGCAGCCTGGGGGGACTGGCTCAAGAGACCCAGTACTTC.

This clonotype has at least ten counts. The chain links TRBV24-1 to TRBJ2-1, with unresolved D. V lost 3 bases and J lost 12, with 8 bases in between. This CDR3 has 11 amino acids. The germline V gene encodes CDR1 KGHDR and CDR2 SFDVKD. CDR3 loop: CATSDPSGQFF. For the CDR3, the DNA is TGTGCCACCAGTGATCCTTCTGGGCAGTTCTTC.

This clonotype was seen more than once but under ten times. The chain uses TRBV11-3 and TRBJ2-4, with D possibly matching TRBD2 (5 bases). Germline CDR1 reads SGHNT; CDR2 reads YENEEA. The V and J ends lost 0 bases and 7 bases respectively, with 10 bases between them. CDR3 length equals 14 residues. CDR3 residues: CASSLEAGPNIQYF. DNA of the CDR3: TGTGCCAGCAGCTTAGAGGCGGGTCCGAACATTCAGTACTTC.